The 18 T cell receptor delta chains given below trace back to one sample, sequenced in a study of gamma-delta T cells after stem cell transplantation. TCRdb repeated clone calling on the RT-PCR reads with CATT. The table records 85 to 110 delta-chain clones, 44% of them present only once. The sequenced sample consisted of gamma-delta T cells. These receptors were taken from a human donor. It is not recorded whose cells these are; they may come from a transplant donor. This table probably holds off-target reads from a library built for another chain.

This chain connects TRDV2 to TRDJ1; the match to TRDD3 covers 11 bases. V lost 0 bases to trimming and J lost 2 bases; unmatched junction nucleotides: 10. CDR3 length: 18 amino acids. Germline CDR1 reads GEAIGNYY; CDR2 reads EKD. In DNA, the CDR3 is TGTGCCTGTGACACCTTGAGTGGGGGATACGCCTGGACCGATAAACTCATCTTT. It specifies CACDTLSGGYAWTDKLIF.

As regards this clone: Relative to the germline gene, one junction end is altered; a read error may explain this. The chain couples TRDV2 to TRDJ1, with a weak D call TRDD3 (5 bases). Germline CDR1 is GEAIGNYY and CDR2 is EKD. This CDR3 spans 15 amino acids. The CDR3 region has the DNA TGTGCCTGTGACGCCGTACTGGCGAAAACCGAGAAACTCATCTTT. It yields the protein CACDAVLAKTEKLIF.

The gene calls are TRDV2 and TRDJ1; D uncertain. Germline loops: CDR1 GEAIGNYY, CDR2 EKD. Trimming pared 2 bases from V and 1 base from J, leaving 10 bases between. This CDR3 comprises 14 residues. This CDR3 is CACDNLMRTDKLIF. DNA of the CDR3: TGTGCCTGTGACAACTTGATGCGCACCGATAAACTCATCTTT.

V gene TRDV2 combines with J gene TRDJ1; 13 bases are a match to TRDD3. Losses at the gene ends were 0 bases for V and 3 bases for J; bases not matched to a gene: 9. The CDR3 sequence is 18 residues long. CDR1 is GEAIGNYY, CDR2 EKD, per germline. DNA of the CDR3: TGTGCCTGTGACACCCTTGTACTGGGGGATACGCGATCCGATAAACTCATCTTT. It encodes CACDTLVLGDTRSDKLIF.

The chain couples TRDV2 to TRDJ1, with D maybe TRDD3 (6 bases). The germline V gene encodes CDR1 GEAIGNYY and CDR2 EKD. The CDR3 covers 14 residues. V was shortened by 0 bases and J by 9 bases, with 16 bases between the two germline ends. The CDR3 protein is CACDTVLGRWELIF. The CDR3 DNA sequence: TGTGCCTGTGACACCGTACTGGGTCGTTGGGAACTCATCTTT.

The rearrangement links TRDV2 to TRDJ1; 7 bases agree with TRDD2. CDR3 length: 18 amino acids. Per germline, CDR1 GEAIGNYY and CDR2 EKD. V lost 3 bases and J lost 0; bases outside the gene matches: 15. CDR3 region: CACDRVPTGASDTDKLIF. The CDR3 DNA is TGTGCCTGTGACCGCGTTCCTACGGGGGCCTCGGACACCGATAAACTCATCTTT.

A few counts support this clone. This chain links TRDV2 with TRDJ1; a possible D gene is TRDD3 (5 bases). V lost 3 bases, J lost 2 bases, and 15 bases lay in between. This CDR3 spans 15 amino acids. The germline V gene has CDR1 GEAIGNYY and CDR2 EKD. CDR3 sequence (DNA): TGTGCCTGTGACGCCGTACTGGCGAAAACCGATAAACTCATCTTT. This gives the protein CACDAVLAKTDKLIF.

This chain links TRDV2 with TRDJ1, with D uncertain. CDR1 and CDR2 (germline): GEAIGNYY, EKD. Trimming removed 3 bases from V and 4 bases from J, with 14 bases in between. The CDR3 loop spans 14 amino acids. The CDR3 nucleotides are TGTGCCTGTGACGAGATAGGACCTTACGATAAACTCATCTTT. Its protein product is CACDEIGPYDKLIF.

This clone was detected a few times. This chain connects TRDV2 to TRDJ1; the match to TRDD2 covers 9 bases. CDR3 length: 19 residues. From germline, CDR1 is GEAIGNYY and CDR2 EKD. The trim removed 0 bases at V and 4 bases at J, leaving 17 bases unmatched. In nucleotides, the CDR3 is TGTGCCTGTGACACCCACCTTCCTACAATCCGTGGGGACTACGATAAACTCATCTTT. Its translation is CACDTHLPTIRGDYDKLIF.

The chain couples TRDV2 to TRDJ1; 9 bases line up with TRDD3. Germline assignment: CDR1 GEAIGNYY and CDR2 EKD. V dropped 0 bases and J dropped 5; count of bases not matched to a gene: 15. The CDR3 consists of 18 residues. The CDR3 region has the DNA TGTGCCTGTGACACCCTTGGGGGTGGGGGATATTCGTCGGATAAACTCATCTTT. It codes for CACDTLGGGGYSSDKLIF.

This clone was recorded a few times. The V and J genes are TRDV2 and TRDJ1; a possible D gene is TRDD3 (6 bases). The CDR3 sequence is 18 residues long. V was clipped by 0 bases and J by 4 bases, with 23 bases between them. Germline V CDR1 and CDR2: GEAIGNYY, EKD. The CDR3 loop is CACDTVEIRGSTGDKLIF. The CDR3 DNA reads TGTGCCTGTGACACCGTGGAAATTCGGGGATCCACGGGCGATAAACTCATCTTT.

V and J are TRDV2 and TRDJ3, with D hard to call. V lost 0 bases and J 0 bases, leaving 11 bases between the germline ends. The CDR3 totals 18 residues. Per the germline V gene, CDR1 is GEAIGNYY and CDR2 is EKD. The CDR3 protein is CACDTVSALSWDTRQMFF. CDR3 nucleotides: TGTGCCTGTGACACCGTATCCGCTCTCTCCTGGGACACCCGACAGATGTTTTTC.

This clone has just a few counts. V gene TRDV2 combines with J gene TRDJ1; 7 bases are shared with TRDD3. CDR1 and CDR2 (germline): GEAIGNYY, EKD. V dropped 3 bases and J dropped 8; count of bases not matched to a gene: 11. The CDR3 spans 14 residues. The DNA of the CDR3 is TGTGCCTGTGACCCGATACGGGGGATTGAAAAACTCATCTTT. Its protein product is CACDPIRGIEKLIF.

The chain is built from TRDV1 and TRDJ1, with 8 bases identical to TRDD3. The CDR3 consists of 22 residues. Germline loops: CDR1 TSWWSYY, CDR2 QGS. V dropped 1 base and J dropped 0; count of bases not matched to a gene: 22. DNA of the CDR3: TGTGCTCTTGGGGAACATCGGCTCCTGCCACTGGGGGCTAGCCGTTACACCGATAAACTCATCTTT. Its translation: CALGEHRLLPLGASRYTDKLIF.

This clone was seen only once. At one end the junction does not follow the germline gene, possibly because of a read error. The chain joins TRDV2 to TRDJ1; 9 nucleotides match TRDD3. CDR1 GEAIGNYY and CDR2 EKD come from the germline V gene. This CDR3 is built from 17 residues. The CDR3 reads CACERLGEAKYTAKLIF. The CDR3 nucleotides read TGTGCCTGTGAGAGACTGGGGGAAGCCAAGTACACCGCTAAACTCATCTTT.

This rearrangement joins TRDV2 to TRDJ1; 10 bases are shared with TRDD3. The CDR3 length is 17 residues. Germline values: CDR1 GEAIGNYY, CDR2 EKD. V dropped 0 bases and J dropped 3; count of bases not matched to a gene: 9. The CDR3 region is CACDTLLLGDLPDKLIF. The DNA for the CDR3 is TGTGCCTGTGACACCCTTTTACTGGGGGATCTACCCGATAAACTCATCTTT.

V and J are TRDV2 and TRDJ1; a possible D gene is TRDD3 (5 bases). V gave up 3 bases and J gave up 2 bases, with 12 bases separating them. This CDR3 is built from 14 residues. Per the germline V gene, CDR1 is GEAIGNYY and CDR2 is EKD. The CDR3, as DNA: TGTGCCTGTGACCCGTTGGGGAATACCGATAAACTCATCTTT. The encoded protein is CACDPLGNTDKLIF.

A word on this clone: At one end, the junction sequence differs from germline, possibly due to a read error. CDR3 bases: TGTGCCTGTGACACCCTAGCTGCGTCGGACACCGATGAACTCATCTTT. Protein: CACDTLAASDTDELIF. The V and J genes are TRDV2 and TRDJ1; no definite D call. The CDR3 has 16 residues. CDR1 is GEAIGNYY, CDR2 EKD, per germline.